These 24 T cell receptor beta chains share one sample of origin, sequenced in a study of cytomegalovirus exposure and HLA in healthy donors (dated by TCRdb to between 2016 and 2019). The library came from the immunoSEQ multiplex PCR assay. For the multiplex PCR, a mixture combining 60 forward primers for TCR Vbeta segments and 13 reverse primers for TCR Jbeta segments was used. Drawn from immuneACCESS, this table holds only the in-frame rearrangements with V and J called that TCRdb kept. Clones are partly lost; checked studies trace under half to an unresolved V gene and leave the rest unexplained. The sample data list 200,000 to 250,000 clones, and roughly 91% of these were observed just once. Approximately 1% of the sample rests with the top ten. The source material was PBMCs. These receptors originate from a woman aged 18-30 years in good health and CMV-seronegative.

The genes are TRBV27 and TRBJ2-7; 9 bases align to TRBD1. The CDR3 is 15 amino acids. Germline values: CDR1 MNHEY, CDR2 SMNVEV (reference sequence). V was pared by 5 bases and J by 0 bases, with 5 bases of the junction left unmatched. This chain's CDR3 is CASSTTGGASYEQYF. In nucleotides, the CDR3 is TGTGCCAGCAGTACCACAGGGGGCGCCTCCTACGAGCAGTACTTC.

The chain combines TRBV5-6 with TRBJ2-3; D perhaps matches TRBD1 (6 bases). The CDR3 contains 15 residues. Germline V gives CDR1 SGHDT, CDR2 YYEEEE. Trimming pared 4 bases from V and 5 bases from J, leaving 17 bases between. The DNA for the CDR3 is TGTGCCAGCAGCCCCACAGGGATGGTCGGAGATACGCAGTATTTT. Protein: CASSPTGMVGDTQYF.

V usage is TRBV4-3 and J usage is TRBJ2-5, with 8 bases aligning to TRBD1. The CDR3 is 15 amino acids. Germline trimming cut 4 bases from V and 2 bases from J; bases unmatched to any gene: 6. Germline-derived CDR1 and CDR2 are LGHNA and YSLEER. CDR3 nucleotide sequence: TGCGCCAGCAGCCGCTTACAGGGGGTACAAGAGACCCAGTACTTC. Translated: CASSRLQGVQETQYF.

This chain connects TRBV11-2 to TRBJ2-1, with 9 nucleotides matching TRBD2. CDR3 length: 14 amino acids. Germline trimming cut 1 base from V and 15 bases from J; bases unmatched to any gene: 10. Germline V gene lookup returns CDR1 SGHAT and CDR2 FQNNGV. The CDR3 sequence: CASSLVGGTSFPFF. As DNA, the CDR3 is TGTGCCAGCAGCTTAGTAGGTGGGACTAGCTTCCCGTTCTTC.

The DNA of the CDR3 is TGTGCCAGCACTTCAACTAATGAAAAACTGTTTTTT. It is translated as CASTSTNEKLFF. This chain links TRBV6-1 with TRBJ1-4; no clear D. CDR3 length equals 12 residues. Trimming stripped 7 bases from V and 0 bases from J, with 3 bases between. CDR1 and CDR2 from the germline V gene are MNHNS and SASEGT.

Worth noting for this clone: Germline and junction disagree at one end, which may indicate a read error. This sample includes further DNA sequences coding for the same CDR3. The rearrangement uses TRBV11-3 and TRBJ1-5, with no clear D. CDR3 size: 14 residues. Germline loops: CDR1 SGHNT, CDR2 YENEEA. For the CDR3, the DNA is TGTGCCAGCAGCTTGGGGAGTTGGGATCAGCCTCAGCATTTT. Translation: CASSLGSWDQPQHF. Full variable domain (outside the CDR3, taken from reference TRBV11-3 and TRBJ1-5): EAGVVQSPRYKIIEKKQPVAFWCNPISGHNTLYWYLQNLGQGPELLIRYENEEAVDDSQLPKDRFSAERLKGVDSTLKIQPAELGDSAVYLCASSLGSWDQPQHFGDGTRLSIL.

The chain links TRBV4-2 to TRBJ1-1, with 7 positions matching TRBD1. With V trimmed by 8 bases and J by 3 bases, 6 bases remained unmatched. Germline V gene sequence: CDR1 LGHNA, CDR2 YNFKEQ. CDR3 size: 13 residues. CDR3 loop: CASSTGVDTEAFF. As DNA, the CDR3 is TGTGCCAGCTCTACAGGGGTGGACACTGAAGCTTTCTTT.

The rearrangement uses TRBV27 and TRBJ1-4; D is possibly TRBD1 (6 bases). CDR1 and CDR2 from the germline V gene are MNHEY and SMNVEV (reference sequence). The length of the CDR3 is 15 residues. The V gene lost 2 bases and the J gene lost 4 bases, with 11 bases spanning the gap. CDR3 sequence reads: CASSLIGGVNEKLFF. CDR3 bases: TGTGCCAGCAGTTTAATAGGGGGAGTTAATGAAAAACTGTTTTTT.

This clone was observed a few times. The CDR3 spells CASSPQDANTEAFF. CDR3 nucleotides: TGTGCCAGCAGCCCCCAGGATGCGAACACTGAAGCTTTCTTT. The chain joins TRBV4-2 to TRBJ1-1, with unresolved D. The CDR3 length is 14 residues. Germline V gene lookup returns CDR1 LGHNA and CDR2 YNFKEQ. Trimming took off 4 bases at V and 1 base at J, with 10 bases between the two ends.

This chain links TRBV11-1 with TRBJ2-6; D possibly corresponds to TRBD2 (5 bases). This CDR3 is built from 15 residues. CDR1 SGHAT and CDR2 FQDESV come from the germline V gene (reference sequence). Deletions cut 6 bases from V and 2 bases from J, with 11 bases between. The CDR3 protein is CASSLTRAGANVLTF. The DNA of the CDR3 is TGTGCCAGCAGTTTAACGAGGGCTGGGGCCAACGTCCTGACTTTC.

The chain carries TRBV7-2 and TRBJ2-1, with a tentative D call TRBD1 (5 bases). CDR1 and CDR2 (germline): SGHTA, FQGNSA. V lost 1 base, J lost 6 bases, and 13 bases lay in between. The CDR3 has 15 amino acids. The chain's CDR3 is CASSLGQGLINEQFF. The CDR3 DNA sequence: TGTGCCAGCAGCTTAGGTCAGGGTCTGATCAATGAGCAGTTCTTC.

The CDR3 DNA follows: TGTGCCTGGAGTGCGTTAAATGAGCAGTTCTTC. Residues: CAWSALNEQFF. The V gene is TRBV30, the J gene TRBJ2-1, with D unresolved. Germline V CDR1 and CDR2: GTSNPN, SVGIG (reference sequence). The CDR3 length is 11 residues. V lost 1 base, J lost 7 bases, and 5 bases lay in between.

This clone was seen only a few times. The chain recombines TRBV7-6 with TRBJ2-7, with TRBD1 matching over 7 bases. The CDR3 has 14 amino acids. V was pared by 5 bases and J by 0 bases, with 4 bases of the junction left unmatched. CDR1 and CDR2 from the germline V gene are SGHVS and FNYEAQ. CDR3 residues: CASSGRDSSYEQYF. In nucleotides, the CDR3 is TGTGCCAGCAGCGGCCGGGACAGCTCCTACGAGCAGTACTTC. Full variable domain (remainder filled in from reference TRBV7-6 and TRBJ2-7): GAGVSQSPRYKVTKRGQDVALRCDPISGHVSLYWYRQALGQGPEFLTYFNYEAQQDKSGLPNDRFSAERPEGSISTLTIQRTEQRDSAMYRCASSGRDSSYEQYFGPGTRLTVT.

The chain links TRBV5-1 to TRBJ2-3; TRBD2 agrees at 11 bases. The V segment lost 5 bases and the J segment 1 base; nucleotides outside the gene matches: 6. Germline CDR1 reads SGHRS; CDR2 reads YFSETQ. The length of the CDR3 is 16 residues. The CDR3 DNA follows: TGCGCCAGCAGATCGTTGGGACTAGCGGGCACAGATACGCAGTATTTT. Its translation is CASRSLGLAGTDTQYF.

CDR3 protein: CASSIGGGDGNFSPLHF. CDR3 DNA sequence: TGTGCCAGTAGTATAGGAGGAGGGGACGGGAATTTTTCACCCCTCCACTTT. The chain uses TRBV19 and TRBJ1-6; a possible D gene is TRBD1 (5 bases). V shed 1 base and J shed 9 bases, with 19 bases lying between them. Germline CDR1 reads LNHDA; CDR2 reads SQIVND (reference sequence). The CDR3 covers 17 residues. The whole variable domain, filled in from reference TRBV19 and TRBJ1-6, reads DGGITQSPKYLFRKEGQNVTLSCEQNLNHDAMYWYRQDPGQGLRLIYYSQIVNDFQKGDIAEGYSVSREKKESFPLTVTSAQKNPTAFYLCASSIGGGDGNFSPLHFGNGTRLTVT.

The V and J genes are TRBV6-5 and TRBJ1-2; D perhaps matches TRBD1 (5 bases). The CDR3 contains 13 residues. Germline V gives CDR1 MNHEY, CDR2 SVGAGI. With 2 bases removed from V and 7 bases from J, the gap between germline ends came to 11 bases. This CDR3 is CASSYERGSGYTF. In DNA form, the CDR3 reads TGTGCCAGCAGTTACGAGCGGGGCTCTGGCTACACCTTC.

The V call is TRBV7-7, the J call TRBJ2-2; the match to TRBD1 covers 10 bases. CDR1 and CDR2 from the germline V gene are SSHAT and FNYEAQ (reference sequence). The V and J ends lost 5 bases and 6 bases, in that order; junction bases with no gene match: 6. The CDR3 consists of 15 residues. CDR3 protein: CASSPRTGGSGELFF. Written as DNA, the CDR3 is TGTGCCAGCAGCCCCCGGACAGGGGGTTCCGGGGAGCTGTTTTTT.

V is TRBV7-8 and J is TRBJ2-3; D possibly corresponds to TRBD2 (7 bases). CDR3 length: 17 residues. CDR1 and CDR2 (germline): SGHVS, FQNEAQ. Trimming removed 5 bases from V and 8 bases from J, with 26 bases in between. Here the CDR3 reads CASSPVAGATLRGTQYF. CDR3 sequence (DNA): TGTGCCAGCAGCCCCGTCGCGGGGGCCACTCTGCGAGGTACGCAGTATTTT.

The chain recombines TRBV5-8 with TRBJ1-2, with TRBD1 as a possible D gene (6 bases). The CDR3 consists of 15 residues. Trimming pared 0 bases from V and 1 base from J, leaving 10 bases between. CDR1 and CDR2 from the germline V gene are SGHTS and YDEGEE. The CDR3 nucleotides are TGTGCCAGCAGCTTGGGGGGGGGCTTTAACTATGGCTACACCTTC. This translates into CASSLGGGFNYGYTF.

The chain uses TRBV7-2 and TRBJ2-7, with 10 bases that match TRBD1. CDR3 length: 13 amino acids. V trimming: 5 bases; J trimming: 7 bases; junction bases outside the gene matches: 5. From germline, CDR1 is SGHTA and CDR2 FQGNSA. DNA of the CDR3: TGTGCCAGCAGCCCTTGGGACAGGGGAGAGCAGTACTTC. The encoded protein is CASSPWDRGEQYF.

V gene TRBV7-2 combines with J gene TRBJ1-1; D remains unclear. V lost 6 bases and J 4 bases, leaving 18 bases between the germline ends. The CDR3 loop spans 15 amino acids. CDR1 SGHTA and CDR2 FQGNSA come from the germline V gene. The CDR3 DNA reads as TGTGCCAGCAGTCTCCGGGGAGGAGGAGGCACTGAAGCTTTCTTT. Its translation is CASSLRGGGGTEAFF.

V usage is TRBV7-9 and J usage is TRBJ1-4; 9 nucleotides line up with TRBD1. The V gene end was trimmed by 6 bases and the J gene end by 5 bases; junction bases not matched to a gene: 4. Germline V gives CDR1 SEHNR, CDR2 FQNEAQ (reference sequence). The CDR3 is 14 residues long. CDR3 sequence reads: CASRPGTGNEKLFF. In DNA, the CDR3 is TGTGCCAGCAGGCCCGGGACAGGGAATGAAAAACTGTTTTTT.

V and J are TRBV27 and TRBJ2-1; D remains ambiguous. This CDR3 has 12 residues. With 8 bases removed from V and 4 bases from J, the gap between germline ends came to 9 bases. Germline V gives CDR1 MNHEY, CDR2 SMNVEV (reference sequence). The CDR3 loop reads CASGKLYNEQFF. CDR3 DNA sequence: TGTGCCAGCGGAAAACTATACAATGAGCAGTTCTTC.

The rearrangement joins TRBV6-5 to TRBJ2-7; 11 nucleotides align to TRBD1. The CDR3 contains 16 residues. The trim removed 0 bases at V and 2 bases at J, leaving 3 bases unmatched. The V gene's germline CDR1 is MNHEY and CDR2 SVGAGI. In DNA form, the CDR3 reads TGTGCCAGCAGTTACTCAGGACAGGGGGCTGCCTACGAGCAGTACTTC. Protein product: CASSYSGQGAAYEQYF.